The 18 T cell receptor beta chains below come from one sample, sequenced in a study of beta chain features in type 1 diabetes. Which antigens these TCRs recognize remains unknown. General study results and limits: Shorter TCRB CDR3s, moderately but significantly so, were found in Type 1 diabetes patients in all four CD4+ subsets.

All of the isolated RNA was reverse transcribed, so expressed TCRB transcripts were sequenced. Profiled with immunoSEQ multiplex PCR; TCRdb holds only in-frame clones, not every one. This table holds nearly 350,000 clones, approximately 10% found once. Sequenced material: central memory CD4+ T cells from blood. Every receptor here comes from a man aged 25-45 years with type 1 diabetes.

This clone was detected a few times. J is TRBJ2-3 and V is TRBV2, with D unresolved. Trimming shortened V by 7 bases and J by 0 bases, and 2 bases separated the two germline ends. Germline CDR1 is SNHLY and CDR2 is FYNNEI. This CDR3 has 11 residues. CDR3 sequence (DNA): TGTGCCAGCACTAGCACAGATACGCAGTATTTT. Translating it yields CASTSTDTQYF.

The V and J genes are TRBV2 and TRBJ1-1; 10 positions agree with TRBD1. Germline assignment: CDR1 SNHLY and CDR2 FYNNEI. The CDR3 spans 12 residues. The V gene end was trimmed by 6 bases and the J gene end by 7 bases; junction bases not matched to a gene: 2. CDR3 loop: CASRGDRGEAFF. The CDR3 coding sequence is TGTGCCAGCAGGGGGGACAGGGGTGAAGCTTTCTTT.

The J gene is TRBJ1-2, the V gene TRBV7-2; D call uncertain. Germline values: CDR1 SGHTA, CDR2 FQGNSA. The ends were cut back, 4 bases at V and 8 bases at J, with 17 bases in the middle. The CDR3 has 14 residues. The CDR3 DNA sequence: TGTGCCAGCAGCTCTAGTCGATCGATGGGGGGCTACACCTTC. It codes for CASSSSRSMGGYTF.

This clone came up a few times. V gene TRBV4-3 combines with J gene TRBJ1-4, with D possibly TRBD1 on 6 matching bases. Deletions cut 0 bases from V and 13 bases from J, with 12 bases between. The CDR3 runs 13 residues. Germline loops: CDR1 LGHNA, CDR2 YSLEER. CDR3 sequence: CASSQDRQGILFF. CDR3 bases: TGCGCCAGCAGCCAAGATAGGCAGGGGATACTGTTTTTT.

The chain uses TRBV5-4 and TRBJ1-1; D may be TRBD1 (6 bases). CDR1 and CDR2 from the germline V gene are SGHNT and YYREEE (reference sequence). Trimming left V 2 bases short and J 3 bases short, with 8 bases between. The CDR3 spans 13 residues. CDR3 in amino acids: CASSFNRDTEAFF. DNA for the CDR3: TGTGCCAGCAGCTTTAACAGGGACACTGAAGCTTTCTTT.

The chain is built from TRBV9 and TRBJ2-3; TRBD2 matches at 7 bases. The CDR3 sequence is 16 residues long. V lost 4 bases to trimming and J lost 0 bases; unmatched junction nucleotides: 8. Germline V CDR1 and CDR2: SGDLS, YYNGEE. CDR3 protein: CASSPWDYTSTDTQYF. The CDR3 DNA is TGTGCCAGCAGCCCCTGGGACTACACAAGCACAGATACGCAGTATTTT.

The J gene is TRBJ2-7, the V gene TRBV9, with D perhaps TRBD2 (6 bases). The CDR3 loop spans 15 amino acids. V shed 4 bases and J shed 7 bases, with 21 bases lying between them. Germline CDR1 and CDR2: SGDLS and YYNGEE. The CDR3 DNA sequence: TGTGCCAGCAGCCCGTCTTGGGACGGGGGAGCTGAGCAGTACTTC. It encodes CASSPSWDGGAEQYF.

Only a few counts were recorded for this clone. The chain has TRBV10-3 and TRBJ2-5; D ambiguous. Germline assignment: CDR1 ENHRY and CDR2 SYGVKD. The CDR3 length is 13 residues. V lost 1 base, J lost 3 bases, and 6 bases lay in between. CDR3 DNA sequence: TGTGCCATCAGTGAGTACACCAAAGAGACCCAGTACTTC. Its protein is CAISEYTKETQYF.

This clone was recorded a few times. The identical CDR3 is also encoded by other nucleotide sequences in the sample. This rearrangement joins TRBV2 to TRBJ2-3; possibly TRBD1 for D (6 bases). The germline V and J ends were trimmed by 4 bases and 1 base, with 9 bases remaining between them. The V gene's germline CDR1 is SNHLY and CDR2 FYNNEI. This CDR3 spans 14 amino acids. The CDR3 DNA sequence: TGTGCCAGCAGTGGTGCAGGGGGCACAGATACGCAGTATTTT. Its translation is CASSGAGGTDTQYF.

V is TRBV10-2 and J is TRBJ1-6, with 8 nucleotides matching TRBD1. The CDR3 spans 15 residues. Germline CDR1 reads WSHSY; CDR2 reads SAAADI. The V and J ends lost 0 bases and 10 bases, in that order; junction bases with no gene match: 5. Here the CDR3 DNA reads TGCGCCAGCAGTGAGTCGGACAGGGAGGGGTCACCCCTCCACTTT. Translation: CASSESDREGSPLHF.

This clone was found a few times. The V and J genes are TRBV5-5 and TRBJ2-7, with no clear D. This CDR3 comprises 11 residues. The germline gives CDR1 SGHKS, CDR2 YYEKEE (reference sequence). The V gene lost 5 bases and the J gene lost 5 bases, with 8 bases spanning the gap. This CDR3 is CASRKQDEQYF. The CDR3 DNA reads TGTGCCAGCAGGAAGCAAGACGAGCAGTACTTC.

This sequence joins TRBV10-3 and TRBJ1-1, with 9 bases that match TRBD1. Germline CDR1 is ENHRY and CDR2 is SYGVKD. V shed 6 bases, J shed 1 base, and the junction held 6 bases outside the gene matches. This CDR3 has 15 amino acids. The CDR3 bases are TGTGCCATCAGGGCCGGGACAGGGCCGAACACTGAAGCTTTCTTT. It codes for CAIRAGTGPNTEAFF.

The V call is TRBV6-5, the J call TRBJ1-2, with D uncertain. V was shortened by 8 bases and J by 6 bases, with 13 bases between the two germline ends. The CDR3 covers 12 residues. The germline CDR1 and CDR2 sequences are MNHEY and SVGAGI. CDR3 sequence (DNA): TGTGCCAGCGGAGACGCGGACCATGGCTACACCTTC. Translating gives CASGDADHGYTF.

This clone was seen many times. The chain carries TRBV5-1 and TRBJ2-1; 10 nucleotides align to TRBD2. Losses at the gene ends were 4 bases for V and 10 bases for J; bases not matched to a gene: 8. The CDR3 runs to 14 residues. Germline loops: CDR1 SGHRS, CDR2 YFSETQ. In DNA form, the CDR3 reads TGCGCCAGCAGCCTCGGGACTAGCGCCAACGAGCAGTTCTTC. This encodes CASSLGTSANEQFF.

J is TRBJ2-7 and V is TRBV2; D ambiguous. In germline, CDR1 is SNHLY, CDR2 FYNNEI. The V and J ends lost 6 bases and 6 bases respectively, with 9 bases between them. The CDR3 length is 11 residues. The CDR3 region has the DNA TGTGCCAGCAGGGCGAACGCCGAGCAGTACTTC. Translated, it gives CASRANAEQYF. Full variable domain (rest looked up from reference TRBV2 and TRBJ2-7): EPEVTQTPSHQVTQMGQEVILRCVPISNHLYFYWYRQILGQKVEFLVSFYNNEISEKSEIFDDQFSVERPDGSNFTLKIRSTKLEDSAMYFCASRANAEQYFGPGTRLTVT.

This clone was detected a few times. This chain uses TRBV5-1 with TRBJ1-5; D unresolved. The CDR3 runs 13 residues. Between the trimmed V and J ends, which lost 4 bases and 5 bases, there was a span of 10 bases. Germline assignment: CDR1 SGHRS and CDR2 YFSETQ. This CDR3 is CASSQLPDQPQHF. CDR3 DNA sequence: TGCGCCAGCAGCCAGCTGCCAGATCAGCCCCAGCATTTT.

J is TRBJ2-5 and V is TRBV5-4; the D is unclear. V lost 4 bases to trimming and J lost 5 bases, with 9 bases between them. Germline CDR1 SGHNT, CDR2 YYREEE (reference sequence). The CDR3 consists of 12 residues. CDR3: CASSQRWETQYF. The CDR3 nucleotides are TGTGCCAGCAGCCAGAGATGGGAGACCCAGTACTTC.

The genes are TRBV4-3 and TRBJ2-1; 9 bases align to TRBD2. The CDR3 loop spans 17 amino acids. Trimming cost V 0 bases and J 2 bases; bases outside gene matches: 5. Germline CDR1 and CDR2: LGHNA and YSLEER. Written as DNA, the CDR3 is TGCGCCAGCAGCCAAGACGAAATAGCGGGGGCCTACAATGAGCAGTTCTTC. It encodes CASSQDEIAGAYNEQFF.